This TCR beta chain stems from a study of response to subunit inactivated influenza vaccine. Study findings and constraints: After each seasonal influenza vaccination, few new T cells are recruited, the authors suggested.

This CDR3 spans 17 amino acids. V was shortened by 5 bases and J by 4 bases, with 20 bases between the two germline ends. TCRdb used MiXCR to reprocess the RT-PCR reads, holding one entry per CDR3 protein. The sample holds about 540,000 distinct CDR3 sequences, less than 25% seen once. Regarding this clonotype: The antigen is not known.

This same sample was also taken into another study, of T cells expressing NK-cell markers. In that study: What made the TCR beta cDNA was 5'RACE template switching with UMIs. Seropositivity for HCMV was found in most of the eight sequenced donors, with one seronegative. Dominant NKG2C+ clonotypes in six donors made up about 1.0-7.0% of CD8+ T cells. Whether the expanded NKG2C+ T cell clones recognized HCMV remained unclear.

The sample in question was CD4+ T cells sorted from PBMCs, obtained roughly 12 days after vaccination. The chain joins TRBV12-3 or TRBV12-4 to TRBJ2-2, with D maybe TRBD2 (7 bases). The receptor comes from a man aged 45-65 years who received an inactivated influenza vaccine. DNA for the CDR3: TGTGCCAGCAGTCCGCTGGGGGGGGCGGGGGTCACCGGGGAGCTGTTTTTT. Amino acid sequence: CASSPLGGAGVTGELFF.